This T cell receptor beta chain was sequenced in a study of beta chain features in type 1 diabetes. There are a few counts of this clone. No antigen is known for it. There are 17 residues in the CDR3. V was trimmed by 6 bases and J by 2 bases, leaving 22 bases between them. Sorted populations were all over 95% pure. Study-wide findings and caveats: Within the patient group, naive, central memory and Treg TCRB repertoires appeared more similar to each other than within healthy donors.

Expressed TCRB transcripts were sequenced because the isolated RNA had all been reverse transcribed beforehand. About 3.4 million reads per sample on average were obtained from naive, central memory and regulatory T cell samples. This table comes from immunoSEQ multiplex PCR, and its TCRdb copy is limited to in-frame clones, with some not included. The data show hundreds of thousands of clones, 15% to 20% seen once. Specimen: naive CD4+ T cells from blood. This TCR was sampled from a woman aged 18-29 years in good health. The genes are TRBV23-1 and TRBJ1-2; no clear D. TRBV23-1 is filed as an ORF, its function uncertain. The CDR3 sequence: CASSQDKERTKNYGYTF. In DNA form, the CDR3 reads TGCGCCAGCAGCCAAGATAAGGAACGGACGAAGAACTATGGCTACACCTTC.